Below, 18 T cell receptor beta chains from the same sample are listed, as sequenced in a study of T-cell memory formation after mild COVID-19 (dated by TCRdb to the early 2020s). Preparation of the library involved 5' RACE. TCRdb names Illumina NovaSeq 6000 as the instrument used. TCRdb handled the public reads itself, with Q25 trimming in fastp and clone calling in MiXCR, and kept productive beta chains. Each entry merges the rows of one CDR3 protein and shows their most common DNA and genes. This sample comprises about 360,000 distinct CDR3 sequences, around 14% of them detected only once. The ten largest clones take up around 22% of the sample. Input material: PBMCs or a T cell subset sorted from them (not recorded which). The receptors come from a man between 18 and 29 years old who had mild COVID-19 (a few samples of this study predate the infection). The sample titles of this study are shuffled in the database, so cell type and time point are left out; the donor was told from shared clones.

This clonotype was seen a handful of times. The chain uses TRBV5-4 and TRBJ2-1; 7 nucleotides line up with TRBD2. Germline assignment: CDR1 SGHNT and CDR2 YYREEE (reference sequence). The CDR3 is 16 amino acids. V lost 4 bases, J lost 5 bases, and 12 bases stayed unmatched. The CDR3 sequence: CASSLQSGALDNEQFF. In DNA, the CDR3 is TGTGCCAGCAGCCTGCAGAGCGGGGCCCTTGACAATGAGCAGTTCTTC. Complete variable domain (other parts from reference TRBV5-4 and TRBJ2-1): ETGVTQSPTHLIKTRGQQVTLRCSSQSGHNTVSWYQQALGQGPQFIFQYYREEENGRGNFPPRFSGLQFPNYSSELNVNALELDDSALYLCASSLQSGALDNEQFFGPGTRLTVL.

This chain links TRBV12-3 or TRBV12-4 with TRBJ1-5; no definite D call. The CDR3 runs to 14 residues. The DNA of the CDR3 is TGTGCGAGCGCCCCTCAAAACGGCAATCAGCCCCAGCATTTT. Protein: CASAPQNGNQPQHF.

This rearrangement joins TRBV3-1 to TRBJ1-6; TRBD1 aligns across 9 bases. V lost 11 bases to trimming and J lost 8 bases; unmatched junction nucleotides: 7. Looked up from germline, CDR1 is LGHDT and CDR2 is YNNKEL (reference sequence). The CDR3 totals 13 residues. The CDR3 nucleotides read TGTGCCGCCCAACAGGGGGCAGATTCACCCCTCCACTTT. This encodes CAAQQGADSPLHF.

The rearrangement joins TRBV5-6 to TRBJ1-3; TRBD1 is a possible D gene (5 bases). This CDR3 has 14 amino acids. CDR1 and CDR2 (germline): SGHDT, YYEEEE. The V end was cut by 3 bases, the J end by 0 bases, with 7 bases between. CDR3 sequence: CASSSGYSGNTIYF. The CDR3 DNA reads as TGTGCCAGCAGCTCAGGGTACTCTGGAAACACCATATATTTT. The complete variable domain, with remaining parts taken from reference TRBV5-6 and TRBJ1-3, reads DAGVTQSPTHLIKTRGQQVTLRCSPKSGHDTVSWYQQALGQGPQFIFQYYEEEERQRGNFPDRFSGHQFPNYSSELNVNALLLGDSALYLCASSSGYSGNTIYFGEGSWLTVV.

This clonotype was detected a few times. The J gene is TRBJ2-2, the V gene TRBV7-2; tentatively, D is TRBD1 or TRBD2 (5 bases each). The length of the CDR3 is 16 residues. V lost 0 bases to trimming and J lost 4 bases, with 12 bases between them. Looked up from germline, CDR1 is SGHTA and CDR2 is FQGNSA. The CDR3 DNA is TGTGCCAGCAGCTTAGCGCGGTCAGGGACCACCGGGGAGCTGTTTTTT. Protein product: CASSLARSGTTGELFF.

The CDR3 bases are TGTGCCAGCAGGCCCGGGGGGGGTAGCAATCAGCCCCAGCATTTT. Protein: CASRPGGGSNQPQHF. V usage is TRBV6-5 and J usage is TRBJ1-5, with TRBD1 as a possible D gene (5 bases). Germline V gene data show CDR1 as MNHEY and CDR2 as SVGAGI. Trimming took 6 bases from V and 0 from J, leaving 12 bases between them. This CDR3 contains 15 residues.

The sample holds a few counts of this clonotype. CDR3 nucleotide sequence: TGTGCCAGCAGCCTCCCAAAAGGGCCCACTGGAAACACCATATATTTT. Amino acid sequence: CASSLPKGPTGNTIYF. V gene TRBV12-3 or TRBV12-4 combines with J gene TRBJ1-3; no definite D call. This CDR3 region has 16 residues. Trimming removed 6 bases from V and 2 bases from J, with 17 bases in between.

V gene TRBV19 combines with J gene TRBJ2-5; TRBD1 is a possible D gene (5 bases). Germline values: CDR1 LNHDA, CDR2 SQIVND (reference sequence). Between the trimmed V and J ends, which lost 3 bases and 5 bases, there was a span of 7 bases. The CDR3 runs to 12 residues. The CDR3, as DNA: TGTGCCAGTAGTATGGGGCGCGAGACCCAGTACTTC. Translated: CASSMGRETQYF.

J is TRBJ1-5 and V is TRBV7-9; D unclear. CDR3 length: 13 residues. Trimming removed 1 base at V and 7 bases at J, with 8 bases between. The germline gives CDR1 SEHNR, CDR2 FQNEAQ (reference sequence). The CDR3 bases are TGTGCCAGCAGCTTAGGTTTGGAGCAGCCCCAGCATTTT. This codes for CASSLGLEQPQHF. The variable domain in full, with the rest retrieved from reference TRBV7-9 and TRBJ1-5, is DTGVSQNPRHKITKRGQNVTFRCDPISEHNRLYWYRQTLGQGPEFLTYFQNEAQLEKSRLLSDRFSAERPKGSFSTLEIQRTEQGDSAMYLCASSLGLEQPQHFGDGTRLSIL.

This clonotype was seen only once. The chain carries TRBV4-2 and TRBJ1-1; 9 positions match TRBD1. The CDR3 is 18 residues long. V was clipped by 0 bases and J by 2 bases; unmatched bases: 10. Germline CDR1 and CDR2: LGHNA and YNFKEQ. Here the CDR3 DNA reads TGTGCCAGCAGCCAAGATCCCGGGAGGACAGGGGTCAACACTGAAGCTTTCTTT. Encoded protein: CASSQDPGRTGVNTEAFF.

The table lists this clonotype with a few counts. The chain combines TRBV7-3 with TRBJ1-4; tentatively, D is TRBD1 (6 bases). CDR3 size: 15 residues. V dropped 3 bases and J dropped 8 bases, with 16 bases sitting between them. CDR1 SGHTA and CDR2 FQGTGA come from the germline V gene. This CDR3 reads CASSFVGGTGEKLFF. CDR3 bases: TGTGCCAGCAGCTTCGTGGGGGGCACAGGAGAAAAACTGTTTTTT.

This clonotype occurred a few times. CDR3 protein: CASSAPTGGLGTDTQYF. The CDR3 coding sequence is TGTGCCAGCAGCGCCCCGACAGGAGGTCTGGGCACAGATACGCAGTATTTT. The chain has TRBV9 and TRBJ2-3; weak D call: TRBD1 (6 bases). Trimming shortened V by 3 bases and J by 1 base, and 18 bases separated the two germline ends. CDR3 length equals 17 residues. The germline V gene has CDR1 SGDLS and CDR2 YYNGEE.

This clonotype was observed many times. The chain joins TRBV7-2 to TRBJ2-1; 7 bases are shared with TRBD2. This CDR3 comprises 14 residues. V was clipped by 2 bases and J by 6 bases; unmatched bases: 4. CDR1 and CDR2 from the germline V gene are SGHTA and FQGNSA. The CDR3 is CASSLWASGNEQFF. For the CDR3, the DNA is TGTGCCAGCAGCTTATGGGCTAGCGGCAATGAGCAGTTCTTC. The full variable domain, with the rest looked up from reference TRBV7-2 and TRBJ2-1, is GAGVSQSPSNKVTEKGKDVELRCDPISGHTALYWYRQSLGQGLEFLIYFQGNSAPDKSGLPSDRFSAERTGGSVSTLTIQRTQQEDSAVYLCASSLWASGNEQFFGPGTRLTVL.

This clonotype has just a few counts. The chain couples TRBV6-5 to TRBJ2-3; tentative D call: TRBD1 (6 bases). Per the germline V gene, CDR1 is MNHEY and CDR2 is SVGAGI. The CDR3 runs 12 residues. With 7 bases removed from V and 7 bases from J, the gap between germline ends came to 12 bases. The CDR3 reads CASIEQGNTQYF. Written as DNA, the CDR3 is TGTGCCAGCATCGAACAGGGAAATACGCAGTATTTT.

The rearrangement joins TRBV18 to TRBJ2-1; TRBD1 might be the D (8 bases). V gave up 3 bases and J gave up 1 base, with 13 bases separating them. The CDR3 is made up of 16 amino acids. Germline CDR1 is KGHSH and CDR2 is LQKENI. CDR3 sequence reads: CASSPGQGGSYNEQFF. Written as DNA, the CDR3 is TGTGCCAGCTCACCCGGACAGGGAGGGTCCTACAATGAGCAGTTCTTC. Full variable domain (outside the CDR3, taken from reference TRBV18 and TRBJ2-1): NAGVMQNPRHLVRRRGQEARLRCSPMKGHSHVYWYRQLPEEGLKFMVYLQKENIIDESGMPKERFSAEFPKEGPSILRIQQVVRGDSAAYFCASSPGQGGSYNEQFFGPGTRLTVL.

This clonotype has just a few counts. The chain couples TRBV6-1 to TRBJ2-3; TRBD1 matches 7 bases. V was clipped by 4 bases and J by 2 bases; unmatched bases: 12. Germline CDR1 and CDR2: MNHNS and SASEGT. The CDR3 has 17 amino acids. DNA for the CDR3: TGTGCCAGCAGTGGGACATCAGGGGGTTTTTACACAGATACGCAGTATTTT. This codes for CASSGTSGGFYTDTQYF.

This chain joins TRBV10-2 and TRBJ2-6, with D perhaps being TRBD1 or TRBD2 (5 bases each). The CDR3 runs 16 residues. The germline gives CDR1 WSHSY, CDR2 SAAADI. V lost 6 bases, J lost 0 bases, and 12 bases lay in between. The CDR3 nucleotides read TGCGCCAGCAGCGACCCAGGGACCTCTGGGGCCAACGTCCTGACTTTC. The encoded protein is CASSDPGTSGANVLTF.

The gene calls are TRBV9 and TRBJ2-2; D not resolved. The V gene lost 0 bases and the J gene lost 3 bases, with 9 bases spanning the gap. Looked up from germline, CDR1 is SGDLS and CDR2 is YYNGEE. This CDR3 contains 15 residues. The CDR3 loop is CASSVEVSHTGELFF. CDR3 DNA: TGTGCCAGCAGCGTAGAGGTTTCCCACACCGGGGAGCTGTTTTTT. The full variable domain, rest sourced from reference TRBV9 and TRBJ2-2, is DSGVTQTPKHLITATGQRVTLRCSPRSGDLSVYWYQQSLDQGLQFLIQYYNGEERAKGNILERFSAQQFPDLHSELNLSSLELGDSALYFCASSVEVSHTGELFFGEGSRLTVL.